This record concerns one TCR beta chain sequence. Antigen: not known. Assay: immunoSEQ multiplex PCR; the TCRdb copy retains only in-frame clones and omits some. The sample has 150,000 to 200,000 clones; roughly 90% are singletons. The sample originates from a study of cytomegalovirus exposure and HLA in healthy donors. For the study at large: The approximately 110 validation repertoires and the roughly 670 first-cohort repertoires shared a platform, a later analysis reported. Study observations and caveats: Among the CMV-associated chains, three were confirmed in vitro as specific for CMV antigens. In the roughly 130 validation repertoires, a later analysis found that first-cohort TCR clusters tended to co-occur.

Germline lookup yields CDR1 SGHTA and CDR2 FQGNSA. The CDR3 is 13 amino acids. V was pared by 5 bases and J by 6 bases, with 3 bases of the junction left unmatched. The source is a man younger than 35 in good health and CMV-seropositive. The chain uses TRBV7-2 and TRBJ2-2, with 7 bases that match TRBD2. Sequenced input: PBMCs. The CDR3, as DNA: TGTGCCAGCAGCCGACTAGCCTCCGGGGAGCTGTTTTTT. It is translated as CASSRLASGELFF.